This T cell receptor beta chain was retrieved from a study of early T cells in non-severe SARS-CoV-2 infection. This clonotype was counted between two and nine times. Its target is unknown. Study-wide results and caveats: Comparison of clonotypes with VDJdb favored anti-spike CD8 responses while missing private and CD4 specificities.

TCRdb re-called the 5' RACE reads with MiXCR, one entry per CDR3 protein. The profile shows about 62,000 distinct CDR3 sequences, roughly a tenth of them singletons. Trimming cost V 10 bases and J 2 bases, with 24 bases left between them. The CDR3 extends over 16 amino acids. The chain combines TRBV23-1 with TRBJ2-7, with D tentatively TRBD2 (7 bases). TRBV23-1 is treated as an ORF (open reading frame) with a function not yet certain. The sequence derives from an adult who was a healthcare worker with PCR-confirmed SARS-CoV-2 infection or an uninfected control (not recorded which). Material: whole blood. The CDR3 reads CAILRGGRGSTYEQYV. CDR3 in DNA: TGCGCCATCTTACGAGGGGGGCGGGGGAGCACCTACGAGCAGTACGTC.